The T cell receptor (beta chain) described here comes from a study of T cell responses to AZD1222 COVID-19 vaccine. Study-level points and caveats: Across spike, vaccine-associated CD4 TCRs were found, dominant at 160-218 and 743-854. Most donors were white British and more were female, and clonal diversity was possibly underestimated. Increases in Spike-specific TCR breadth and depth were seen after two AZD1222 doses.

The CDR3 sequence is 16 residues long. CDR1 is LNHDA, CDR2 SQIVND, per germline (reference sequence). Trimming at V came to 5 bases and at J to 0 bases, leaving 8 bases not matched to a gene. Libraries were prepared by immunoSEQ multiplex PCR; TCRdb keeps only in-frame clonotypes and omits some of them. The table records approximately 97,000 clones, about 89% of them present only once. Details on this clone: The target antigen is unknown.

The source was peripheral blood, collected on day 0 of AZD1222 vaccination. The rearrangement links TRBV19 to TRBJ2-7; 9 bases line up with TRBD2. The clonotype was recovered from an adult in good health. Written as DNA, the CDR3 is TGTGCCAGTAGTGCGGGACTAGCAGACAGCTCCTACGAGCAGTACTTC. Protein sequence: CASSAGLADSSYEQYF. Based on the CDR3 plus reference TRBV19 and TRBJ2-7, the full variable domain is DGGITQSPKYLFRKEGQNVTLSCEQNLNHDAMYWYRQDPGQGLRLIYYSQIVNDFQKGDIAEGYSVSREKKESFPLTVTSAQKNPTAFYLCASSAGLADSSYEQYFGPGTRLTVT.